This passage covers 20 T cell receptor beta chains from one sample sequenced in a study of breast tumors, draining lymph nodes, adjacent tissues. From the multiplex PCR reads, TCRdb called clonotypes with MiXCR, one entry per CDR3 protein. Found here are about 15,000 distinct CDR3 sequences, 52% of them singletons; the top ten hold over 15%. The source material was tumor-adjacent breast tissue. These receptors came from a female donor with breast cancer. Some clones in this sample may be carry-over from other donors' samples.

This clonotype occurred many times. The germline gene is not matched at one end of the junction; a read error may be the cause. DNA for the CDR3: TGTGCCAGCAGTCACTCCGCTAGCCCCTACGAGCAGTACTTC. It encodes CASSHSASPYEQYF. This sequence joins TRBV6-6 and TRBJ2-7; TRBD2 might be the D (5 bases). This CDR3 is built from 14 residues. Per germline, CDR1 MNHNY and CDR2 SVGAGI (reference sequence).

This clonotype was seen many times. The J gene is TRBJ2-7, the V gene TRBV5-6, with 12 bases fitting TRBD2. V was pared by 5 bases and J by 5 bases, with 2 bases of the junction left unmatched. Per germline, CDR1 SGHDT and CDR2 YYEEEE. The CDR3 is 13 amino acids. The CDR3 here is CASRWTSGNEQYF. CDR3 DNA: TGTGCCAGCAGGTGGACTAGCGGGAACGAGCAGTACTTC.

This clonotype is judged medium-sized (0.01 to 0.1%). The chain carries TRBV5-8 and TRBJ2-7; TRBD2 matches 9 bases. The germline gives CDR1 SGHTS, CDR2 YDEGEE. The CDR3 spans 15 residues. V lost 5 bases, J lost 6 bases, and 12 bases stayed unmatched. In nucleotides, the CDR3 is TGTGCCAGCAGTGACGTTAGCGGGAGTACAGGCGAGCAGTACTTC. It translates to CASSDVSGSTGEQYF.

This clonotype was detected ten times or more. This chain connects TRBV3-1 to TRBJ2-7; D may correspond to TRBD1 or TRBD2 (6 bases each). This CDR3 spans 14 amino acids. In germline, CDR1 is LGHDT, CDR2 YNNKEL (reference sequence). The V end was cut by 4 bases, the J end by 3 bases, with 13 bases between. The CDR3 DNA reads TGTGCCAGCAGCCTGGGGGCGCGGGGCTACGAGCAGTACTTC. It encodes CASSLGARGYEQYF.

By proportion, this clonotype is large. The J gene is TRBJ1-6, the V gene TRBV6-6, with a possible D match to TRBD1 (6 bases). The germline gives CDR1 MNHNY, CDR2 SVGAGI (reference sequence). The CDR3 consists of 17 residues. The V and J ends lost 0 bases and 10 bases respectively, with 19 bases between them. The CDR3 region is CASSYSGQTNPGSPLHF. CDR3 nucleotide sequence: TGTGCCAGCAGTTACTCGGGACAAACTAACCCGGGGTCACCCCTCCACTTT.

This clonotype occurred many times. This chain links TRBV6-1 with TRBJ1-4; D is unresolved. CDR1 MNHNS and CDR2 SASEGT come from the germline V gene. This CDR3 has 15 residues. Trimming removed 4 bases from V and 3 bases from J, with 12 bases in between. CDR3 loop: CASSATLGSNEKLFF. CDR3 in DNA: TGTGCCAGCAGTGCGACTTTGGGATCTAATGAAAAACTGTTTTTT.

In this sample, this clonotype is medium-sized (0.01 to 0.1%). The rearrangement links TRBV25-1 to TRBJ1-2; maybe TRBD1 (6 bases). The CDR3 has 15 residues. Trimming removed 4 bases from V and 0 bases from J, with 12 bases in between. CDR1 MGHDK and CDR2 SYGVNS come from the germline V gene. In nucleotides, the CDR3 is TGTGCCAGCAGTGCGCAGGGGAAAGCTAACTATGGCTACACCTTC. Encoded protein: CASSAQGKANYGYTF.

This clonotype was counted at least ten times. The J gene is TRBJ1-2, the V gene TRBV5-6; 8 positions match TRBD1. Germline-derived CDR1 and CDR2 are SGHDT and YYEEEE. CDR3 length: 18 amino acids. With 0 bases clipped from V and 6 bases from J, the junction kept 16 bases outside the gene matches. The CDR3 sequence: CASSLAPSGQGARDGYTF. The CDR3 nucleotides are TGTGCCAGCAGCTTGGCCCCCTCGGGGCAGGGGGCGCGCGATGGCTACACCTTC.

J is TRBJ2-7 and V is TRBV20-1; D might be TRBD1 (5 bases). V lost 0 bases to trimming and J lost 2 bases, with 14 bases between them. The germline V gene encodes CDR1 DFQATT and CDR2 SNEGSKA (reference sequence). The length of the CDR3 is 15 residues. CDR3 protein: CSARDSQTVPYEQYF. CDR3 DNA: TGCAGTGCTAGAGATTCACAGACAGTCCCCTACGAGCAGTACTTC.

The CDR3 sequence is CASFAPGQGFYEQYF. As DNA, the CDR3 is TGTGCCAGCTTCGCCCCGGGACAGGGGTTCTACGAGCAGTACTTC. The chain has TRBV6-1 and TRBJ2-7, with 10 bases fitting TRBD1. Looked up from germline, CDR1 is MNHNS and CDR2 is SASEGT. The CDR3 is 15 amino acids. The V and J ends lost 8 bases and 3 bases, in that order; junction bases with no gene match: 10.

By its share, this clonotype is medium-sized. CDR3 sequence: CASRHNAAGRGNTIYF. The CDR3 coding sequence is TGTGCCAGCAGGCATAACGCGGCAGGGCGAGGAAACACCATATATTTT. The chain has TRBV9 and TRBJ1-3, with D perhaps TRBD1 (5 bases). Per the germline V gene, CDR1 is SGDLS and CDR2 is YYNGEE. The CDR3 covers 16 residues. With 5 bases removed from V and 4 bases from J, the gap between germline ends came to 19 bases.

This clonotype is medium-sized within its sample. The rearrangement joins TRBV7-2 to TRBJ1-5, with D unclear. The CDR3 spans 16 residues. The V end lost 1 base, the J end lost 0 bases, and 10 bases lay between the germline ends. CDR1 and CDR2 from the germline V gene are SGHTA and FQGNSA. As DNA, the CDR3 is TGTGCCAGCAGCTTAGGGGCCGACGGTAGCAATCAGCCCCAGCATTTT. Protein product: CASSLGADGSNQPQHF.

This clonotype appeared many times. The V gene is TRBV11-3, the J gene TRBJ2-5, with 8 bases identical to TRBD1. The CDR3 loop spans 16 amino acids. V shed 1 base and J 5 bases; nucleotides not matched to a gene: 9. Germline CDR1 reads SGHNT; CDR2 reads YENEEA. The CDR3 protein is CASSLGLQGAGETQYF. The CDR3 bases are TGTGCCAGCAGCTTAGGTCTGCAGGGGGCAGGGGAGACCCAGTACTTC.

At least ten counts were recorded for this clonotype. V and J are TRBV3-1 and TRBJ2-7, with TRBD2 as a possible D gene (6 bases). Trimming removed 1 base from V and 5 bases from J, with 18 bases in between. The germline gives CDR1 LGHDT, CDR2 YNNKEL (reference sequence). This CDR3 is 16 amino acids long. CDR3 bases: TGTGCCAGCAGCCAAGGGATAGGTTGGGGGGTGAACGAGCAGTACTTC. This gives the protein CASSQGIGWGVNEQYF.

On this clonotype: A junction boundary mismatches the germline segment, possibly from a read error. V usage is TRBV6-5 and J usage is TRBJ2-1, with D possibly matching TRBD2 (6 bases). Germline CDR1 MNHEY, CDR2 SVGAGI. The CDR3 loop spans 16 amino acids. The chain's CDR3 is CASSHSIGGRLWEQFF. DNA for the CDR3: TGTGCCAGCAGTCACTCGATCGGAGGGCGGCTATGGGAGCAGTTCTTC.

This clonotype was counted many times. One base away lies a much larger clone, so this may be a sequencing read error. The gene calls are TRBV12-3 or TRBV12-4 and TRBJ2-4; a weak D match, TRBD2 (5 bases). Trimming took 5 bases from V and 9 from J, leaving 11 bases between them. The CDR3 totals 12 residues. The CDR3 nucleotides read TGTGCCAGCAGTCACGGGGTCGTCATTCAGTACTTC. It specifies CASSHGVVIQYF.

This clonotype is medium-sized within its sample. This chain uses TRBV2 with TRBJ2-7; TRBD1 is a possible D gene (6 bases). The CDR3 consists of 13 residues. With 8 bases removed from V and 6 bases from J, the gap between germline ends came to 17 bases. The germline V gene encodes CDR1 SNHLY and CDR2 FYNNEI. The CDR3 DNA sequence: TGTGCCAGCCAACAGGGTGCTAGGCGCGAGCAGTACTTC. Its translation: CASQQGARREQYF.

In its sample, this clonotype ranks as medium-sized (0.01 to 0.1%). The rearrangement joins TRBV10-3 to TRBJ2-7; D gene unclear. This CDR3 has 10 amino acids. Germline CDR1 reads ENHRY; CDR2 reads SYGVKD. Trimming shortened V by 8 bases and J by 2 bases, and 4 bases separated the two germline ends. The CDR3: CAIAPYEQYF. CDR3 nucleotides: TGTGCCATCGCACCCTACGAGCAGTACTTC.

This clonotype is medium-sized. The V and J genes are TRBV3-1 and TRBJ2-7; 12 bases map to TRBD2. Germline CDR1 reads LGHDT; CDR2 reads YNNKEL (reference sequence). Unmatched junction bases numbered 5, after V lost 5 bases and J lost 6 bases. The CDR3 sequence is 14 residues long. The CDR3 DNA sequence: TGTGCCAGCAGCAAGACTAGCGGGAGTATCGAGCAGTACTTC. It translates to CASSKTSGSIEQYF.

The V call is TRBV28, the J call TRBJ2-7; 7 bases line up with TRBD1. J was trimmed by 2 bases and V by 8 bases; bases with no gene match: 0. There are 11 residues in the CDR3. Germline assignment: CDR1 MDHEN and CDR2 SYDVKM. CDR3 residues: CASGTAYEQYF. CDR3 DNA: TGTGCCAGCGGGACAGCCTACGAGCAGTACTTC.